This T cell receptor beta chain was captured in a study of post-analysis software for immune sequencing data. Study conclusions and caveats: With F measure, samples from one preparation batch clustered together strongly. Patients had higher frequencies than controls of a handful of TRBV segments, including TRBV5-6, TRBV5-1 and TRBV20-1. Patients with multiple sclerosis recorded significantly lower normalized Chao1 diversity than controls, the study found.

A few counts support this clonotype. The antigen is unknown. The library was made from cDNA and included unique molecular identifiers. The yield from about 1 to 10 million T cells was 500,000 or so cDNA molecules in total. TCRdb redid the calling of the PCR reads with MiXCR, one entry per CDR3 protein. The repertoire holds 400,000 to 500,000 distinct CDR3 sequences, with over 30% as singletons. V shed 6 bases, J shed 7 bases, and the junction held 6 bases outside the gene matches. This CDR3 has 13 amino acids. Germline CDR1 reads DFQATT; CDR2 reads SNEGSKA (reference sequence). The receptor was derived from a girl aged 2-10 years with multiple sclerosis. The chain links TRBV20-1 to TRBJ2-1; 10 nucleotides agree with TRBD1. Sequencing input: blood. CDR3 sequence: CSAPRTGGNEQFF. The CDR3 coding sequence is TGCAGTGCGCCCCGGACAGGGGGTAATGAGCAGTTCTTC.